This entry lists 23 T cell receptor beta chains sequenced from one sample in a study of PD-1 blockade in classical Hodgkin lymphoma. After autologous stem cell transplantation all patients relapsed, and prior brentuximab vedotin exposure differed between cohorts. The assay was immunoSEQ multiplex PCR, and TCRdb's table has in-frame clones only and misses some. Altogether 98,000 or so clones are present, about 89% being singletons, with the ten largest covering about 20%. Sequencing was performed on peripheral blood mononuclear cells (PBMCs), taken before the second cycle of nivolumab. These receptors originate from a human donor with classical Hodgkin lymphoma.

The chain is built from TRBV19 and TRBJ2-7, with 8 bases lining up with TRBD1. The ends lost 3 bases at V and 3 bases at J; junction bases unmatched: 7. Germline CDR1 is LNHDA and CDR2 is SQIVND (reference sequence). There are 15 residues in the CDR3. The CDR3 sequence: CASSMRIGTGYEQYF. CDR3 bases: TGTGCCAGTAGTATGAGAATAGGGACAGGCTACGAGCAGTACTTC.

The rearrangement joins TRBV27 to TRBJ1-5, with a possible D match to TRBD1 (5 bases). Per germline, CDR1 MNHEY and CDR2 SMNVEV (reference sequence). V lost 6 bases and J 6 bases, leaving 15 bases between the germline ends. The CDR3 totals 14 residues. This CDR3 is CASRIAGNGQPQHF. The CDR3 DNA reads as TGTGCCAGCAGGATTGCAGGGAATGGTCAGCCCCAGCATTTT.

The chain carries TRBV27 and TRBJ1-1; D unresolved. V was pared by 5 bases and J by 6 bases, with 13 bases between. The germline gives CDR1 MNHEY, CDR2 SMNVEV (reference sequence). CDR3 length equals 13 residues. CDR3 residues: CASSPNHEAEAFF. In DNA, the CDR3 is TGTGCCAGCAGTCCAAATCACGAGGCTGAAGCTTTCTTT.

This chain links TRBV4-1 with TRBJ1-1, with D possibly being TRBD1 (6 bases). The CDR3 contains 13 residues. The V and J ends lost 1 base and 7 bases respectively, with 10 bases between them. Germline V gives CDR1 MGHRA, CDR2 YSYEKL. CDR3 sequence: CASSQGGLDEAFF. The CDR3 DNA is TGCGCCAGCAGCCAAGGGGGGCTGGATGAAGCTTTCTTT.

This sequence joins TRBV7-2 and TRBJ1-1; the D gene is possibly TRBD1 (6 bases). V lost 4 bases to trimming and J lost 3 bases, with 24 bases between them. The CDR3 covers 18 residues. Germline CDR1 is SGHTA and CDR2 is FQGNSA. The chain's CDR3 is CASSYWTVGMGIDTEAFF. CDR3 coding DNA: TGTGCCAGCAGCTACTGGACAGTGGGAATGGGGATCGACACTGAAGCTTTCTTT.

The chain recombines TRBV18 with TRBJ1-5; 8 nucleotides agree with TRBD1. Germline CDR1 KGHSH, CDR2 LQKENI. Trimming at V came to 5 bases and at J to 0 bases, leaving 12 bases not matched to a gene. The CDR3 contains 18 residues. CDR3 loop: CASSTGTGAPTSNQPQHF. CDR3 nucleotides: TGTGCCAGCTCAACCGGGACAGGAGCACCTACTAGCAATCAGCCCCAGCATTTT.

This chain uses TRBV15 with TRBJ2-1, with TRBD2 as a possible D gene (6 bases). The V end was cut by 5 bases, the J end by 1 base, with 15 bases between. The V gene's germline CDR1 is LNHNV and CDR2 YYDKDF (reference sequence). The CDR3 runs to 16 residues. This CDR3 reads CATSENPGLSYNEQFF. The CDR3 DNA sequence: TGTGCCACCAGCGAGAACCCGGGACTGTCCTACAATGAGCAGTTCTTC.

The V gene is TRBV27, the J gene TRBJ1-4; D ambiguous. The CDR3 totals 13 residues. V was clipped by 5 bases and J by 5 bases, with 9 bases between them. Germline-derived CDR1 and CDR2 are MNHEY and SMNVEV (reference sequence). DNA of the CDR3: TGTGCCAGCAGTCCTAACTGGAATGAAAAACTGTTTTTT. This translates into CASSPNWNEKLFF.

The chain uses TRBV27 and TRBJ2-1; the D gene is possibly TRBD2 (6 bases). Germline CDR1 and CDR2: MNHEY and SMNVEV (reference sequence). This CDR3 has 14 residues. Trimming removed 5 bases at V and 8 bases at J, with 16 bases between. The CDR3 DNA is TGTGCCAGCAGTCTCTCCGCGGAGGGAGATGAGCAGTTCTTC. Amino acid sequence: CASSLSAEGDEQFF.

This clone is a singleton in its sample. The chain has TRBV5-1 and TRBJ1-1; 10 bases are shared with TRBD1. The germline V gene encodes CDR1 SGHRS and CDR2 YFSETQ. J was trimmed by 4 bases and V by 3 bases; bases with no gene match: 9. This CDR3 region has 16 residues. The CDR3 DNA follows: TGCGCCAGCAGCTCCCGGGACAGGGGATACGGCACTGAAGCTTTCTTT. It encodes CASSSRDRGYGTEAFF.

In its sample, this clone was seen once. This sequence joins TRBV6-1 and TRBJ2-6; D unresolved. CDR3 size: 18 residues. Germline-derived CDR1 and CDR2 are MNHNS and SASEGT. V lost 1 base and J 0 bases, leaving 13 bases between the germline ends. The CDR3 here is CASSEVGWASSGANVLTF. The CDR3 DNA reads as TGTGCCAGCAGTGAAGTGGGGTGGGCTAGCTCTGGGGCCAACGTCCTGACTTTC.

The V and J genes are TRBV5-1 and TRBJ2-7; no reliable D call. The CDR3 has 14 amino acids. The germline gives CDR1 SGHRS, CDR2 YFSETQ. V lost 0 bases and J 4 bases, leaving 11 bases between the germline ends. The chain's CDR3 is CASSLGMSPYEQYF. CDR3 nucleotide sequence: TGCGCCAGCAGCTTGGGAATGTCCCCATACGAGCAGTACTTC.

The chain joins TRBV4-1 to TRBJ2-2; 13 bases fit TRBD2. The germline gives CDR1 MGHRA, CDR2 YSYEKL. After removal of 4 bases from V and 6 bases from J, the junction contained 5 bases not matched to a gene. The CDR3 loop spans 16 amino acids. CDR3 nucleotide sequence: TGCGCCAGCAGCCCGACTAGCGGGAGGCCCCCCGGGGAGCTGTTTTTT. It yields the protein CASSPTSGRPPGELFF.

The chain employs TRBV2 and TRBJ2-1, with 8 bases lining up with TRBD2. Per germline, CDR1 SNHLY and CDR2 FYNNEI. J was trimmed by 7 bases and V by 4 bases; bases with no gene match: 9. This CDR3 has 15 residues. The CDR3 nucleotides read TGTGCCAGCAGTGGAACCGGGACTAGTCTAAATGAGCAGTTCTTC. Protein product: CASSGTGTSLNEQFF.

The chain couples TRBV2 to TRBJ1-2, with D perhaps matching TRBD1 (5 bases). V was cut by 4 bases and J by 5 bases, with 20 bases left in between. In germline, CDR1 is SNHLY, CDR2 FYNNEI. The CDR3 consists of 16 residues. The CDR3 reads CASSGDHLGDPYGYTF. For the CDR3, the DNA is TGTGCCAGCAGTGGGGACCACCTCGGTGACCCTTATGGCTACACCTTC.

The V call is TRBV7-2, the J call TRBJ1-2; TRBD1 matches at 9 bases. The CDR3 length is 16 residues. In germline, CDR1 is SGHTA, CDR2 FQGNSA. J lost 3 bases, V lost 5 bases, and 10 bases had no gene match. The CDR3 nucleotides read TGTGCCAGCAGCCCCTCCACAGGGGGCGAGCACTATGGCTACACCTTC. It encodes CASSPSTGGEHYGYTF.

This chain links TRBV5-1 with TRBJ2-7, with 8 bases fitting TRBD1. After removal of 1 base from V and 1 base from J, the junction contained 1 base not matched to a gene. Per germline, CDR1 SGHRS and CDR2 YFSETQ. The CDR3 sequence is 14 residues long. Here the CDR3 reads CASSLRDRSYEQYF. Here the CDR3 DNA reads TGCGCCAGCAGCTTGAGGGACAGGTCCTACGAGCAGTACTTC.

The J gene is TRBJ2-2, the V gene TRBV7-2; TRBD2 agrees at 7 bases. Trimming took 1 base from V and 6 from J; bases not matched to a gene: 2. Germline-derived CDR1 and CDR2 are SGHTA and FQGNSA. The CDR3 runs to 14 residues. The CDR3 DNA reads as TGTGCCAGCAGCTTAGGGGGGGGACCCGGGGAGCTGTTTTTT. Translation: CASSLGGGPGELFF.

The gene calls are TRBV7-6 and TRBJ2-7, with 9 bases matching TRBD2. With V trimmed by 1 base and J by 6 bases, 7 bases remained unmatched. CDR1 is SGHVS and CDR2 is FNYEAQ in the germline V gene. The CDR3 extends over 15 amino acids. DNA for the CDR3: TGTGCCAGCAGCTTAGGGGTGGGACTAGCAGGCGAGCAGTACTTC. It encodes CASSLGVGLAGEQYF.

The rearrangement uses TRBV7-2 and TRBJ1-4; D is unclear. The CDR3 runs to 14 residues. Trimming took 0 bases from V and 14 from J, leaving 16 bases between them. CDR1 is SGHTA and CDR2 is FQGNSA in the germline V gene. CDR3 sequence (DNA): TGTGCCAGCAGCTTAGCGCGTGGTTTTGACGAGCTGTTTTTT. The encoded protein is CASSLARGFDELFF.

The chain employs TRBV6-4 and TRBJ2-7; TRBD1 agrees at 10 bases. CDR1 and CDR2 from the germline V gene are MRHNA and SNTAGT. The CDR3 consists of 16 residues. With V trimmed by 7 bases and J by 0 bases, 9 bases remained unmatched. CDR3: CASNRNGTGDSYEQYF. The CDR3 nucleotides read TGTGCCAGCAATAGAAACGGGACAGGGGACTCCTACGAGCAGTACTTC.

CDR3 bases: TGTGCCAGCAGTTACCTGACAGGTTCTAACTATGGCTACACCTTC. The encoded protein is CASSYLTGSNYGYTF. The chain couples TRBV6-5 to TRBJ1-2, with a tentative D call TRBD1 (6 bases). This CDR3 region has 15 residues. The V and J ends lost 2 bases and 0 bases respectively, with 10 bases between them. Germline loops: CDR1 MNHEY, CDR2 SVGAGI.

This rearrangement joins TRBV5-8 to TRBJ2-7, with 9 bases lining up with TRBD1. Germline-derived CDR1 and CDR2 are SGHTS and YDEGEE. This CDR3 comprises 17 residues. V dropped 5 bases and J dropped 5; count of bases not matched to a gene: 17. The DNA of the CDR3 is TGTGCCAGCAGTAATGTAAGGCAGGGACAGGGTTCAAACGAGCAGTACTTC. Protein sequence: CASSNVRQGQGSNEQYF.